This is a list of T cell receptor beta chains from one sample in a study of immune cell composition in non-small cell lung cancer. Here immunoSEQ multiplex PCR was the method, and the copy in TCRdb shows in-frame clones only, minus some. The table includes about 3,400 clones, 55% to 70% detected once. Sequencing was performed on non-adjacent lung tissue. Receptor source: a human donor with non-small cell lung cancer. Both conserved end residues are part of each CDR3. The D gene is left open where the match is weak. Clone sizes are given selectively: once, few, many, or a class where the clone is expanded.

CDR3nt,CDR3aa,j_gene,v_gene,abundance,d_gene
TGTGCCACCAGCAGAGGAAGCAGGGGGTTTATCAACACCGGGGAGCTGTTTTTT,CATSRGSRGFINTGELFF,TRBJ2-2,TRBV15,few,TRBD1
TGTGCCACCAGCAGAGATCGGGGGACAGGGGTTTCAAAACTGTTTTTT,CATSRDRGTGVSKLFF,TRBJ1-4,TRBV15,NA,TRBD1
TGTGCCAGCAGCTTAACCAGCGGGGAGGCCGAGATCGGGGAGCTGTTTTTT,CASSLTSGEAEIGELFF,TRBJ2-2,TRBV7-3,NA,TRBD2
TGTGCCAGCACGGATTTTCCGGGGTCCATGAACACTGAAGCTTTCTTT,CASTDFPGSMNTEAFF,TRBJ1-1,TRBV6-6,NA,NA
TGTGCCACCTCCGCCGGGACAGGCTCTGGAAACACCATATATTTT,CATSAGTGSGNTIYF,TRBJ1-3,TRBV6-5,NA,TRBD1
TGCGCCAGCAAAGCACTGATGAACACTGAAGCTTTCTTT,CASKALMNTEAFF,TRBJ1-1,TRBV5-1,NA,NA
TGTGCCAGCAGCTTCGACGGGAATTCACCCCTCCACTTT,CASSFDGNSPLHF,TRBJ1-6,TRBV7-3,large,NA
TGTGCCAGCAGCCAGTGGAGCGGGGGAGCCCGTTGGTTGTTCTTC,CASSQWSGGARWLFF,TRBJ2-1,TRBV4-2,NA,TRBD2
TGTGCCAGCAGCCTCCGGGACACGAACACTGAAGCTTTCTTT,CASSLRDTNTEAFF,TRBJ1-1,TRBV5-8,once,NA
TGCGCCAGCAGCCTGACAGGGGGCTATGGCTACACCTTC,CASSLTGGYGYTF,TRBJ1-2,TRBV10-2,NA,TRBD1
TGTGCCAGCAGCTTAGTGCCCCCACAGGGGGGAGGCGGGGAGCTGTTTTTT,CASSLVPPQGGGGELFF,TRBJ2-2,TRBV7-2,NA,TRBD1
TGTGCCAGCAGGCGGGCTAGCGGGTCGGTAGAGACCCAGTACTTC,CASRRASGSVETQYF,TRBJ2-5,TRBV7-2,once,TRBD2
TGTGCCACCAGACGACAGGGGGGGTCTCCCGGGGAGCTGTTTTTT,CATRRQGGSPGELFF,TRBJ2-2,TRBV15,NA,TRBD1
TGTGCCAGCAGCTTACCCCTCGGGGGACAGGGGAGTACAGATACGCAGTATTTT,CASSLPLGGQGSTDTQYF,TRBJ2-3,TRBV7-9,once,TRBD1
TGTGCCAGCAGCTTAGGTGGGTGGGCCAACTATGGCTACACCTTC,CASSLGGWANYGYTF,TRBJ1-2,TRBV7-2,NA,NA
TGCGCCAGCAAAGCGGGGGAAGCCACAGATACGCAGTATTTT,CASKAGEATDTQYF,TRBJ2-3,TRBV10-1,once,TRBD2
TGTGCCATCCGACAGGGCTTGGACACTGAAGCTTTCTTT,CAIRQGLDTEAFF,TRBJ1-1,TRBV6-6,NA,TRBD1
TGTGCCAGCAGCGTCTCCAGTACTGGAAACACCATATATTTT,CASSVSSTGNTIYF,TRBJ1-3,TRBV5-4,NA,NA
TGTGCCAGCAGGCACAGGCTCGAGCAGTACTTC,CASRHRLEQYF,TRBJ2-7,TRBV6-5,NA,NA
TGTGCCAGCAGCCCCCTGGGACAGGCCAATTCACCCCTCCACTTT,CASSPLGQANSPLHF,TRBJ1-6,TRBV2,NA,TRBD1
TGTGCCAGCAGTCAAAGCTTCAATGTGCAGTACTTC,CASSQSFNVQYF,TRBJ2-7,TRBV5-6,NA,NA
TGTGCCAGCAGCTTAGCTCATAGCTCCTACAATGAGCAGTTCTTC,CASSLAHSSYNEQFF,TRBJ2-1,TRBV7-6,NA,NA
TGTGCCAGCAACTCCCCTGGACAGGGTGAAGCTTTCTTT,CASNSPGQGEAFF,TRBJ1-1,TRBV6-5,NA,TRBD1
TGTGCCAGCAGCTTAAACCAGGGTAATGAAAAACTGTTTTTT,CASSLNQGNEKLFF,TRBJ1-4,TRBV7-2,NA,NA
TGTGCCAGCACCAAGACTAGCGGGGAATTTGATACGCAGTATTTT,CASTKTSGEFDTQYF,TRBJ2-3,TRBV7-3,NA,TRBD2
TGTGCCAGCAGCCAGCAGGCGGGCCCTGGGGCCAACGTCCTGACTTTC,CASSQQAGPGANVLTF,TRBJ2-6,TRBV4-2,NA,NA
TGTGCTCTAGCGGGGGCTAGCACAGATACGCAGTATTTT,CALAGASTDTQYF,TRBJ2-3,TRBV7-2,NA,TRBD2
TGCGCCAGCAGCCAAGATATTCGTATTGGAACAGGGTATGCCTATAATTCACCCCTCCACTTT,CASSQDIRIGTGYAYNSPLHF,TRBJ1-6,TRBV4-1,NA,NA
TGTGCCAGTAGTTCTGTCGTTAGGAGCGGGGAGCTGTTTTTT,CASSSVVRSGELFF,TRBJ2-2,TRBV19,NA,NA
TGTGCCAGCAGTGATCCGGGGGGCCTAGTCGGCAATCAGCCCCAGCATTTT,CASSDPGGLVGNQPQHF,TRBJ1-5,TRBV6-1,NA,NA
TGTGCCAGCAGCGTCGGCGGCCGGACAGGCATTCAAGAGACCCAGTACTTC,CASSVGGRTGIQETQYF,TRBJ2-5,TRBV9,NA,TRBD1
TGTGCCAGCAGCTTGTATCGCGGGGGGGCAGAGGAGCAGTTCTTC,CASSLYRGGAEEQFF,TRBJ2-1,TRBV5-4,NA,TRBD2
TGTGCCAGCGGAAGGGGTACAGATACGCAGTATTTT,CASGRGTDTQYF,TRBJ2-3,TRBV6-5,NA,NA
TGTGCCAGCAGTGACAGGGGGCGCGAAGCTTTCTTT,CASSDRGREAFF,TRBJ1-1,TRBV6-5,NA,TRBD1
TGTGCCAGCAGAACCGGGACAGGGGGCTTTGGCTACACCTTC,CASRTGTGGFGYTF,TRBJ1-2,TRBV28,NA,TRBD1
TGTGCCAGCAGCCAGGGGACGAAGCAGTTCTTC,CASSQGTKQFF,TRBJ2-1,TRBV18,NA,NA
TGCGCCAGCAGCTTTAGGACAGGGGAGAGCACCGGGGAGCTGTTTTTT,CASSFRTGESTGELFF,TRBJ2-2,TRBV5-1,few,TRBD1
TGCGCCAGCAGCCAAGAGGTAACAGGGCGATATGGCTACACCTTC,CASSQEVTGRYGYTF,TRBJ1-2,TRBV4-1,medium-sized,NA
TGTGCCAGCAGTGGAACCGGGACAGGGGGCACAGATACGCAGTATTTT,CASSGTGTGGTDTQYF,TRBJ2-3,TRBV9,NA,TRBD1
TGCGCCAGCACCAGGACAGGGGGATACACCGGGGAGCTGTTTTTT,CASTRTGGYTGELFF,TRBJ2-2,TRBV5-1,few,TRBD1
TGTGCCAGCAGCTTCGGCCCCTCCGTGCTGGGTTCGGGTGAGCAGTTCTTC,CASSFGPSVLGSGEQFF,TRBJ2-1,TRBV11-2,NA,NA
TGTGCCACCAGCAGCGGAGGCGCCTATAATTCACCCCTCCACTTT,CATSSGGAYNSPLHF,TRBJ1-6,TRBV15,NA,NA
TGTGCCAGCAGCCTGGGGACGGGCGGGGGGTCTTTCAATGAGCAGTTCTTC,CASSLGTGGGSFNEQFF,TRBJ2-1,TRBV7-3,NA,TRBD2
TGTGCCAGCACTACTGGACAGGCGAGGGGTGGCTACACCTTC,CASTTGQARGGYTF,TRBJ1-2,TRBV6-5,NA,TRBD1
TGTGCCAGCAGTGTCGGACAGGGGGAGTCACCCCTCCACTTT,CASSVGQGESPLHF,TRBJ1-6,TRBV6-1,few,TRBD1
TGTGCCAGCAGTCGGGAGGGGGGTAGGAACACTGAAGCTTTCTTT,CASSREGGRNTEAFF,TRBJ1-1,TRBV6-5,NA,NA
TGTGCCAGCAGTTACTCTGGCTCTCTTTTATACGAGCAGTACTTC,CASSYSGSLLYEQYF,TRBJ2-7,TRBV6-5,NA,NA
TGTGCCAGCAGCTTAGCGCTAACGCTTGAGGTCGGGGAGCTGTTTTTT,CASSLALTLEVGELFF,TRBJ2-2,TRBV7-9,NA,NA
TGCGCCAGCAGCCTCCGGGGAGCCCGGGACGGGGAGCTGTTTTTT,CASSLRGARDGELFF,TRBJ2-2,TRBV5-1,few,NA
TGTGCCAGCAGCCCGGACAGGAGGGGGATCTATGGCTACACCTTC,CASSPDRRGIYGYTF,TRBJ1-2,TRBV7-2,NA,TRBD1
TGTGCCAGCAGCTTAGATACCCTAGCGGGGGGCACAGATACGCAGTATTTT,CASSLDTLAGGTDTQYF,TRBJ2-3,TRBV11-2,NA,TRBD2